The next 25 T cell receptor beta chains were all read from a single sample in a study of CXCR3-negative and CXCR3-positive naive CD8 T cells. Study-wide results and caveats: CXCR3-expressing naive cells carried TRB CDR3s more hydrophobic than those of CXCR3-negative naive cells.

Their antigens are not known. With UMI labels, 5' RACE was used to prepare the TRB cDNA libraries. TCRdb re-called the 5' RACE reads, yielding one record per CDR3 amino acid sequence without DNA. The sample table includes 49,000 or so distinct CDR3 sequences. Source material: naive CXCR3+ CD8+ T cells from blood. The subset denotes: CD45RO-CCR7+CD27+CD95- naive CD8+ T cells expressing CXCR3 (TNR3+). Receptor source: a human donor in good health. Some clones in this sample may be carry-over from other donors' samples.

The chain carries TRBV29-1 and TRBJ2-7; the TCRdb D gene call, TRBD1, has no DNA to confirm it. The CDR3 sequence is 13 residues long. Per the germline V gene, CDR1 is SQVTM and CDR2 is ANQGSEA. CDR3 sequence: CSVAGHGRYEQYF.

The J gene is TRBJ2-2, the V gene TRBV2; TCRdb proposes TRBD1, but this gene call is untestable without DNA. The CDR3 runs to 12 residues. Germline CDR1 and CDR2: SNHLY and FYNNEI. The CDR3 is CASDRNTGELFF.

The gene calls are TRBV7-9 and TRBJ2-7; absent DNA, TCRdb's TRBD2 call cannot be checked. Looked up from germline, CDR1 is SEHNR and CDR2 is FQNEAQ (reference sequence). This CDR3 has 13 amino acids. CDR3 residues: CASGTSETYEQYF.

The rearrangement joins TRBV27 to TRBJ1-1. Germline V gene lookup returns CDR1 MNHEY and CDR2 SMNVEV (reference sequence). CDR3 length: 14 amino acids. CDR3 region: CASSLYSISTEAFF.

The chain couples TRBV7-6 to TRBJ2-7; the D call from TCRdb, TRBD1, cannot be confirmed without DNA. Germline CDR1 and CDR2: SGHVS and FNYEAQ. This CDR3 spans 17 amino acids. The CDR3 loop is CASSLAPLGTLTYEQYF.

V gene TRBV28 combines with J gene TRBJ1-4; the D call of TRBD1 rests on TCRdb alone, since no DNA is present to check it. Germline V gives CDR1 MDHEN, CDR2 SYDVKM. This CDR3 is built from 14 residues. The CDR3: CASRGQVSNEKLFF.

The gene calls are TRBV2 and TRBJ2-3; TCRdb returns TRBD1, unconfirmable since there is no DNA. The CDR3 runs to 16 residues. Germline assignment: CDR1 SNHLY and CDR2 FYNNEI. CDR3 in amino acids: CASSDGQVPDTDTQYF.

The chain links TRBV19 to TRBJ2-1; absent DNA, TCRdb's TRBD1 call cannot be checked. The germline V gene has CDR1 LNHDA and CDR2 SQIVND (reference sequence). The CDR3 sequence is 16 residues long. This CDR3 is CASSMLTGGAYDEQFF.

The CDR3 reads CASSQDGADYNSPLHF. The V call is TRBV3-1, the J call TRBJ1-6; TCRdb's D gene call, TRBD1, goes unchecked for lack of DNA. Germline lookup yields CDR1 LGHDT and CDR2 YNNKEL (reference sequence). This CDR3 region has 16 residues. Using reference TRBV3-1 and TRBJ1-6 for the parts outside the CDR3, the full variable domain is DTAVSQTPKYLVTQMGNDKSIKCEQNLGHDTMYWYKQDSKKFLKIMFSYNNKELIINETVPNRFSPKSPDKAHLNLHINSLELGDSAVYFCASSQDGADYNSPLHFGNGTRLTVT.

The chain has TRBV25-1 and TRBJ1-1; the TRBD1 assignment by TCRdb is unverifiable without DNA. The CDR3 sequence is 14 residues long. Per germline, CDR1 MGHDK and CDR2 SYGVNS. CDR3: CASRLDSGHTEAFF.

V usage is TRBV7-9 and J usage is TRBJ2-7; TCRdb picks TRBD1, but there is no DNA to check that call. This CDR3 is built from 14 residues. The V gene's germline CDR1 is SEHNR and CDR2 FQNEAQ (reference sequence). CDR3 amino acids: CASSSPGQAYEQYF.

V gene TRBV20-1 combines with J gene TRBJ2-1; TCRdb gives TRBD2 as the D gene, but with no DNA this cannot be confirmed. Per germline, CDR1 DFQATT and CDR2 SNEGSKA (reference sequence). The CDR3 has 15 residues. The CDR3 reads CSATTGLAVYDEQFF.

This sequence joins TRBV19 and TRBJ2-1; TCRdb indicates TRBD2, and absent DNA this call remains unverified. This CDR3 comprises 15 residues. CDR1 and CDR2 from the germline V gene are LNHDA and SQIVND (reference sequence). CDR3 loop: CASSFSGRATSEQFF.

The genes are TRBV3-1 and TRBJ2-7; TCRdb proposes TRBD2, but this gene call is untestable without DNA. The V gene's germline CDR1 is LGHDT and CDR2 YNNKEL (reference sequence). This CDR3 has 17 residues. The CDR3 region is CASSPQIGGEIVWEQYF.

V usage is TRBV19 and J usage is TRBJ2-7; TCRdb's D gene call, TRBD1, goes unchecked for lack of DNA. The length of the CDR3 is 13 residues. Germline V lookup: CDR1 LNHDA, CDR2 SQIVND (reference sequence). This CDR3 reads CATKTGGIDEQYF.

The chain couples TRBV7-2 to TRBJ2-4; TCRdb designates TRBD1, a call that cannot be tested without DNA. This CDR3 comprises 18 residues. Germline assignment: CDR1 SGHTA and CDR2 FQGNSA. The CDR3 spells CASSLEDEPRPHEDIQYF. The full variable domain, its missing parts supplied by reference TRBV7-2 and TRBJ2-4, is GAGVSQSPSNKVTEKGKDVELRCDPISGHTALYWYRQSLGQGLEFLIYFQGNSAPDKSGLPSDRFSAERTGGSVSTLTIQRTQQEDSAVYLCASSLEDEPRPHEDIQYFGAGTRLSVL.

This rearrangement joins TRBV7-9 to TRBJ2-2; the TRBD1 assignment by TCRdb is unverifiable without DNA. The germline CDR1 and CDR2 sequences are SEHNR and FQNEAQ (reference sequence). There are 18 residues in the CDR3. The CDR3: CASSFPETGPANTGELFF.

This chain's CDR3 is CASGAISTGAETQYF. The genes are TRBV12-5 and TRBJ2-5. The CDR3 covers 15 residues. Germline V gene sequence: CDR1 LGHNT, CDR2 FRNRAP.

The chain recombines TRBV2 with TRBJ2-3; TCRdb indicates TRBD2, and absent DNA this call remains unverified. The CDR3 is made up of 16 amino acids. In germline, CDR1 is SNHLY, CDR2 FYNNEI. The CDR3 is CASSEAYGSWTDTQYF.

The gene calls are TRBV5-5 and TRBJ2-1. The CDR3 contains 13 residues. Germline V gives CDR1 SGHKS, CDR2 YYEKEE (reference sequence). CDR3 region: CASSFARSNEQFF.

The V call is TRBV4-3, the J call TRBJ2-3; TCRdb proposes TRBD1, but this gene call is untestable without DNA. The CDR3 extends over 16 amino acids. Germline V gene data show CDR1 as LGHNA and CDR2 as YSLEER. CDR3 amino acids: CASSQDRGAYTDTQYF.

The chain couples TRBV7-9 to TRBJ1-6; TCRdb proposes TRBD1, but this gene call is untestable without DNA. The CDR3 totals 17 residues. Looked up from germline, CDR1 is SEHNR and CDR2 is FQNEAQ (reference sequence). The CDR3 region is CASSQDPSPGANSPLHF.

The chain links TRBV27 to TRBJ2-7; the TCRdb D gene call, TRBD1, has no DNA to confirm it. Germline loops: CDR1 MNHEY, CDR2 SMNVEV (reference sequence). The length of the CDR3 is 15 residues. The CDR3 reads CASSSWTGFTYEQYF.

The V gene is TRBV29-1, the J gene TRBJ1-2; the D call of TRBD1 rests on TCRdb alone, since no DNA is present to check it. This CDR3 region has 12 residues. Germline CDR1 reads SQVTM; CDR2 reads ANQGSEA. This chain's CDR3 is CSVVARAYGYTF.

The gene calls are TRBV29-1 and TRBJ1-1; the TRBD1 assignment by TCRdb is unverifiable without DNA. Germline loops: CDR1 SQVTM, CDR2 ANQGSEA. This CDR3 spans 13 amino acids. CDR3 protein: CSVITGVYTEAFF. The full variable domain, completed using reference TRBV29-1 and TRBJ1-1, is SAVISQKPSRDICQRGTSLTIQCQVDSQVTMMFWYRQQPGQSLTLIATANQGSEATYESGFVIDKFPISRPNLTFSTLTVSNMSPEDSSIYLCSVITGVYTEAFFGQGTRLTVV.